This T cell receptor (beta chain) was found in a study of blood T cell repertoires in COVID-19. V gave up 0 bases and J gave up 6 bases, with 7 bases separating them. CDR1 SGHRS and CDR2 YFSETQ come from the germline V gene. The CDR3 loop spans 12 amino acids. Assignment of participants to cohorts was predicated upon participant-reported clinical history. The authors' processing: Reference gene primer amplification yielded estimated nucleated cell counts. Generated by immunoSEQ multiplex PCR, the TCRdb table keeps only in-frame clones and is missing some. V, J and clone size are taken as reported in that table, and D and trimming were inferred from the DNA itself. The sample shows under 250,000 clones, about 80% of them seen only once.

This chain links TRBV5-1 with TRBJ2-7, with D uncertain. This TCR came from a woman between 50 and 59 years old who had been exposed to COVID-19. The source material was PBMCs or T cells enriched from blood (not recorded which). This chain's CDR3 is CASSLDTGEQYF. DNA of the CDR3: TGCGCCAGCAGCTTGGATACGGGCGAGCAGTACTTC.